These 14 T cell receptor beta chains came from one sample sequenced in a study of blood T cell repertoires in COVID-19. The assay was immunoSEQ multiplex PCR, and TCRdb's table has in-frame clones only and misses some. The sample consists of some 320,000 clones, about 87% of them appearing once. Material for sequencing was PBMCs or T cells enriched from blood (not recorded which). The receptors stem from a woman aged 30 to 39 who had recovered from COVID-19.

This clone was seen just once. This sequence joins TRBV6-1 and TRBJ1-3; D remains ambiguous. Germline loops: CDR1 MNHNS, CDR2 SASEGT. V was pared by 1 base and J by 3 bases, with 16 bases between. CDR3 size: 17 residues. The CDR3 DNA follows: TGTGCCAGCAGTGAAGTATTAGTCCTCCTCCATGGAAACACCATATATTTT. Encoded protein: CASSEVLVLLHGNTIYF.

The rearrangement joins TRBV6-5 to TRBJ2-5; 7 bases map to TRBD2. With 5 bases clipped from V and 1 base from J, the junction kept 4 bases outside the gene matches. Germline assignment: CDR1 MNHEY and CDR2 SVGAGI. CDR3 length: 14 residues. CDR3 protein: CASSPGLLQETQYF. The DNA of the CDR3 is TGTGCCAGCAGTCCGGGACTACTCCAAGAGACCCAGTACTTC.

The chain joins TRBV29-1 to TRBJ2-2, with TRBD1 as a possible D gene (6 bases). The CDR3 spans 14 residues. The V gene lost 6 bases and the J gene lost 2 bases, with 13 bases spanning the gap. CDR1 and CDR2 (germline): SQVTM, ANQGSEA. In nucleotides, the CDR3 is TGCAGCGTGGGACCGACAGGAAACACCGGGGAGCTGTTTTTT. Its translation: CSVGPTGNTGELFF.

This chain links TRBV28 with TRBJ2-5; TRBD2 is a possible D gene (5 bases). Germline CDR1 MDHEN, CDR2 SYDVKM. The CDR3 extends over 17 amino acids. The ends were cut back, 5 bases at V and 4 bases at J, with 23 bases in the middle. CDR3 sequence reads: CASSLMSYRAGIETQYF. CDR3 bases: TGTGCCAGCAGTCTTATGTCGTACCGGGCCGGGATAGAGACCCAGTACTTC.

The chain carries TRBV21-1 and TRBJ1-5; the table's D call of TRBD1 was not tested on the DNA. TRBV21-1 represents a pseudogene. The CDR3 consists of 17 residues. In DNA form, the CDR3 reads TGTGCCAGCAGCAAATCCGTCGCACGGCAGGGCAATCAGCCCCAGCATTTT. It yields the protein CASSKSVARQGNQPQHF.

This chain uses TRBV5-8 with TRBJ1-1; the D is unclear. The CDR3 length is 15 residues. Germline values: CDR1 SGHTS, CDR2 YDEGEE. V shed 7 bases and J shed 0 bases, with 16 bases lying between them. CDR3 nucleotide sequence: TGTGCCAGCGCAAAACGGGGATTCATGAACACTGAAGCTTTCTTT. Translating it yields CASAKRGFMNTEAFF.

This clone was observed once. The rearrangement joins TRBV7-2 to TRBJ1-5; 8 positions agree with TRBD1. Germline V gene sequence: CDR1 SGHTA, CDR2 FQGNSA. The CDR3 runs 15 residues. J was trimmed by 6 bases and V by 4 bases; bases with no gene match: 8. In nucleotides, the CDR3 is TGTGCCAGCAGCTCAGAAGGACAGGGAAGTCAGCCCCAGCATTTT. Encoded protein: CASSSEGQGSQPQHF.

The gene calls are TRBV5-1 and TRBJ1-2; the D gene is possibly TRBD1 (6 bases). V gave up 0 bases and J gave up 8 bases, with 8 bases separating them. The CDR3 length is 12 residues. Per the germline V gene, CDR1 is SGHRS and CDR2 is YFSETQ. CDR3 sequence reads: CASSLGTDGYTF. The DNA of the CDR3 is TGCGCCAGCAGCTTGGGGACAGACGGCTACACCTTC.

The rearrangement links TRBV11-3 to TRBJ2-3, with a possible D match to TRBD1 (6 bases). Germline assignment: CDR1 SGHNT and CDR2 YENEEA. The V end lost 1 base, the J end lost 1 base, and 9 bases lay between the germline ends. CDR3 length equals 15 residues. As DNA, the CDR3 is TGTGCCAGCAGCTTAGGGGGGCGAGGCACAGATACGCAGTATTTT. Its protein product is CASSLGGRGTDTQYF.

The rearrangement uses TRBV5-1 and TRBJ2-7; 10 nucleotides align to TRBD2. V shed 4 bases and J 2 bases; nucleotides not matched to a gene: 0. The CDR3 is 13 amino acids. The germline gives CDR1 SGHRS, CDR2 YFSETQ. This CDR3 reads CASSGTSAYEQYF. The CDR3 DNA reads as TGCGCCAGCAGCGGGACTAGCGCCTACGAGCAGTACTTC.

This chain joins TRBV2 and TRBJ2-1; 9 positions match TRBD2. The V gene end was trimmed by 7 bases and the J gene end by 7 bases; junction bases not matched to a gene: 14. The CDR3 is 16 residues long. The germline gives CDR1 SNHLY, CDR2 FYNNEI. For the CDR3, the DNA is TGTGCCAGCATTACTCCTCGGGTAGCGGGGGTGAATGAGCAGTTCTTC. It encodes CASITPRVAGVNEQFF.

This clone was observed a few times. The chain combines TRBV19 with TRBJ1-2, with D unclear. V was pared by 6 bases and J by 2 bases, with 22 bases between. The CDR3 is made up of 17 amino acids. Germline V gene data show CDR1 as LNHDA and CDR2 as SQIVND (reference sequence). CDR3 sequence: CASSREVRTGKNYGYTF. The CDR3 DNA sequence: TGTGCCAGTAGCCGAGAAGTACGGACTGGGAAGAACTATGGCTACACCTTC.

The chain has TRBV5-1 and TRBJ1-1; TRBD1 aligns across 8 bases. With V trimmed by 4 bases and J by 7 bases, 9 bases remained unmatched. The CDR3 sequence is 14 residues long. CDR1 is SGHRS and CDR2 is YFSETQ in the germline V gene. Here the CDR3 reads CASSNSDRAIEAFF. CDR3 DNA: TGCGCCAGCAGCAACTCGGACAGGGCCATTGAAGCTTTCTTT.

This clone was observed a single time. CDR3 region: CASRAPGKPTDTQYF. Written as DNA, the CDR3 is TGTGCCAGCAGAGCACCCGGGAAACCCACAGATACGCAGTATTTT. The rearrangement joins TRBV28 to TRBJ2-3; perhaps TRBD2 as D (5 bases). Germline CDR1 reads MDHEN; CDR2 reads SYDVKM. Trimming cost V 6 bases and J 2 bases, with 15 bases left between them. This CDR3 contains 15 residues.